These 17 T cell receptor beta chains came from one sample sequenced in a study of cytomegalovirus exposure and HLA in healthy donors. The study ran its PCR with 60 Vbeta and 13 Jbeta primers. TCRdb's copy holds only in-frame clones and misses some; the assay was immunoSEQ multiplex PCR. This table holds around 140,000 clones, 55% to 75% found once. Sequences were obtained from PBMCs. These receptors originate from a man in his fifties or sixties in good health and CMV-seropositive.

V gene TRBV6-1 combines with J gene TRBJ1-5; D is unclear. This CDR3 contains 13 residues. The germline gives CDR1 MNHNS, CDR2 SASEGT. V was pared by 3 bases and J by 4 bases, with 7 bases between. CDR3 region: CASSEVGNQPQHF. In nucleotides, the CDR3 is TGTGCCAGCAGTGAGGTCGGTAATCAGCCCCAGCATTTT.

V gene TRBV4-1 combines with J gene TRBJ1-2; TRBD1 might be the D (5 bases). The V end was cut by 0 bases, the J end by 1 base, with 9 bases between. The CDR3 is 15 amino acids. Germline V gives CDR1 MGHRA, CDR2 YSYEKL. This CDR3 reads CASSQDVRDNYGYTF. CDR3 DNA: TGCGCCAGCAGCCAAGATGTCAGGGATAACTATGGCTACACCTTC.

The chain recombines TRBV2 with TRBJ2-1; D not resolved. This CDR3 is 15 amino acids long. V lost 0 bases to trimming and J lost 4 bases, with 10 bases between them. Germline V lookup: CDR1 SNHLY, CDR2 FYNNEI. CDR3 sequence reads: CASSEAGSPYNEQFF. The CDR3 DNA reads as TGTGCCAGCAGTGAAGCGGGCAGCCCGTACAATGAGCAGTTCTTC.

The chain joins TRBV7-2 to TRBJ2-7, with no clear D. Germline CDR1 SGHTA, CDR2 FQGNSA. Trimming cost V 2 bases and J 3 bases, with 11 bases left between them. This CDR3 has 14 residues. This CDR3 reads CASSLYYPSYEQYF. CDR3 nucleotides: TGTGCCAGCAGCTTATACTATCCTAGCTACGAGCAGTACTTC.

With regard to this clone: The junction departs from germline at one end; a sequencing error may be responsible. The V and J genes are TRBV5-1 and TRBJ2-1; D call uncertain. Germline CDR1 is SGHRS and CDR2 is YFSETQ. The CDR3 is made up of 13 amino acids. The DNA of the CDR3 is TGCGCCAGCAGCTTGGGGCAGTACAATGAGCGGTTCTTC. Its protein is CASSLGQYNERFF.

A few counts support this clone. The likely explanation is a read error, given a far larger clone one base away. The CDR3 protein is CASSQDDPTGDYGYTF. CDR3 sequence (DNA): TGTGCCAGCAGCCAAGACGACCCGACAGGGGATTATGGCTACACCTTC. The chain is built from TRBV11-3 and TRBJ1-2; 8 bases are a match to TRBD1. Looked up from germline, CDR1 is SGHNT and CDR2 is YENEEA. J gave up 5 bases and V 5 bases, and 13 bases lay outside the gene matches. The CDR3 extends over 16 amino acids.

This clone was recorded once. V and J are TRBV5-1 and TRBJ1-1, with D uncertain. The CDR3 length is 15 residues. Trimming left V 4 bases short and J 3 bases short, with 16 bases between. Per the germline V gene, CDR1 is SGHRS and CDR2 is YFSETQ. The CDR3 reads CASSPGTSGYTEAFF. Written as DNA, the CDR3 is TGCGCCAGCAGCCCGGGAACGTCGGGGTACACTGAAGCTTTCTTT.

V gene TRBV19 combines with J gene TRBJ1-2; the D is unclear. V was cut by 1 base and J by 2 bases, with 11 bases left in between. The CDR3 totals 15 residues. Germline V lookup: CDR1 LNHDA, CDR2 SQIVND (reference sequence). In DNA form, the CDR3 reads TGTGCCAGTAGTATAGTGGGCAGATCGAACTATGGCTACACCTTC. Translated, it gives CASSIVGRSNYGYTF.

This clone has just a few counts. CDR3 sequence reads: CASSSVNTEAFF. DNA for the CDR3: TGTGCCAGCAGCTCTGTGAACACTGAAGCTTTCTTT. The rearrangement joins TRBV7-9 to TRBJ1-1; D ambiguous. The V end was cut by 4 bases, the J end by 0 bases, with 3 bases between. The germline V gene encodes CDR1 SEHNR and CDR2 FQNEAQ (reference sequence). CDR3 length: 12 amino acids.

The J gene is TRBJ2-3, the V gene TRBV18; D remains unclear. V lost 6 bases and J 2 bases, leaving 12 bases between the germline ends. CDR1 KGHSH and CDR2 LQKENI come from the germline V gene. The CDR3 covers 14 residues. CDR3 protein: CASSHGTTTDTQYF. The DNA for the CDR3 is TGTGCCAGCTCTCACGGAACTACCACAGATACGCAGTATTTT. The complete variable domain, with remaining parts taken from reference TRBV18 and TRBJ2-3, reads NAGVMQNPRHLVRRRGQEARLRCSPMKGHSHVYWYRQLPEEGLKFMVYLQKENIIDESGMPKERFSAEFPKEGPSILRIQQVVRGDSAAYFCASSHGTTTDTQYFGPGTRLTVL.

This clone was seen a few times. This sequence joins TRBV9 and TRBJ2-3; possible D gene TRBD1, 7 bases. The CDR3 sequence is 17 residues long. CDR1 is SGDLS, CDR2 YYNGEE, per germline. Trimming cost V 0 bases and J 1 base, with 15 bases left between them. The CDR3 DNA is TGTGCCAGCAGCGTAGGAACTAGCAGGGGGGGCACAGATACGCAGTATTTT. Protein product: CASSVGTSRGGTDTQYF. The variable domain in full, with the rest retrieved from reference TRBV9 and TRBJ2-3, is DSGVTQTPKHLITATGQRVTLRCSPRSGDLSVYWYQQSLDQGLQFLIQYYNGEERAKGNILERFSAQQFPDLHSELNLSSLELGDSALYFCASSVGTSRGGTDTQYFGPGTRLTVL.

The chain combines TRBV19 with TRBJ2-1; weak D call: TRBD1 (6 bases). The CDR3 runs to 16 residues. Trimming cost V 8 bases and J 8 bases, with 25 bases left between them. Germline V gene sequence: CDR1 LNHDA, CDR2 SQIVND (reference sequence). CDR3 nucleotides: TGTGCCAGTGGTCGATTTCCGGGACAAGGGTCCGATGAGCAGTTCTTC. Translated, it gives CASGRFPGQGSDEQFF.

V is TRBV28 and J is TRBJ1-5; the match to TRBD1 covers 9 bases. CDR3 size: 16 residues. Per the germline V gene, CDR1 is MDHEN and CDR2 is SYDVKM. Germline trimming cut 2 bases from V and 2 bases from J; bases unmatched to any gene: 4. This chain's CDR3 is CASSLRDRVGNQPQHF. CDR3 DNA sequence: TGTGCCAGCAGTTTAAGGGACAGGGTTGGCAATCAGCCCCAGCATTTT.

The gene calls are TRBV19 and TRBJ2-1; tentative D call: TRBD2 (5 bases). Trimming left V 9 bases short and J 8 bases short, with 17 bases between. The V gene's germline CDR1 is LNHDA and CDR2 SQIVND (reference sequence). The CDR3 loop spans 13 amino acids. The CDR3 here is CASRNHGSHEQFF. As DNA, the CDR3 is TGTGCCAGCAGGAACCATGGGAGTCATGAGCAGTTCTTC.

This clone was counted once. The rearrangement links TRBV14 to TRBJ2-7, with 8 bases matching TRBD2. The CDR3 is 17 amino acids. J gave up 3 bases and V 1 base, and 11 bases lay outside the gene matches. Germline V CDR1 and CDR2: SGHDN, FVKESK. CDR3 loop: CASSQGLAGPRSYEQYF. The CDR3 DNA reads TGTGCCAGCAGCCAAGGTCTAGCGGGTCCGCGAAGCTACGAGCAGTACTTC. Full variable domain (missing parts from reference TRBV14 and TRBJ2-7): EAGVTQFPSHSVIEKGQTVTLRCDPISGHDNLYWYRRVMGKEIKFLLHFVKESKQDESGMPNNRFLAERTGGTYSTLKVQPAELEDSGVYFCASSQGLAGPRSYEQYFGPGTRLTVT.

The chain couples TRBV7-8 to TRBJ2-5; TRBD1 aligns across 8 bases. Losses at the gene ends were 5 bases for V and 2 bases for J; bases not matched to a gene: 1. There are 13 residues in the CDR3. Germline lookup yields CDR1 SGHVS and CDR2 FQNEAQ. CDR3 loop: CASSRQGQETQYF. In nucleotides, the CDR3 is TGTGCCAGCAGCCGACAGGGGCAAGAGACCCAGTACTTC.

This clone was detected a few times. This chain uses TRBV2 with TRBJ2-5, with D perhaps TRBD1 (6 bases). V was pared by 3 bases and J by 4 bases, with 15 bases between. This CDR3 contains 15 residues. Germline V lookup: CDR1 SNHLY, CDR2 FYNNEI. The CDR3 DNA sequence: TGTGCCAGCAGTGACAGGCAGGGGACGGGAGAGACCCAGTACTTC. It encodes CASSDRQGTGETQYF.